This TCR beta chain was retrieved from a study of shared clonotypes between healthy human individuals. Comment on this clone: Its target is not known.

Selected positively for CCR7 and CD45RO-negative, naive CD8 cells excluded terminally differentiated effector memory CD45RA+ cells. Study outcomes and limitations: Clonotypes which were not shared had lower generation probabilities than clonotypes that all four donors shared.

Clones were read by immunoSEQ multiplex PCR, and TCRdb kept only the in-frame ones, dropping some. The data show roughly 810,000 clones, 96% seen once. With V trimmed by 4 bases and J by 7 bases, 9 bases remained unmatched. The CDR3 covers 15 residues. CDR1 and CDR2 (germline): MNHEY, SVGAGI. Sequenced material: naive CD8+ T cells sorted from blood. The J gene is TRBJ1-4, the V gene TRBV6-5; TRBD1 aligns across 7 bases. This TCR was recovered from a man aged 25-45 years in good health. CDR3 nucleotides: TGTGCCAGCAGTTTGCAGGAGGGGGCGAGTGAAAAACTGTTTTTT. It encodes CASSLQEGASEKLFF.